A single sample is the source of the 6 T cell receptor beta chains below, sequenced in a study of shared T cell receptors in the human thymus. Clones were read by immunoSEQ multiplex PCR, and TCRdb kept only the in-frame ones, dropping some. The table records roughly 500,000 clones, about 84% of them present only once. Separately, the same data were catalogued under a study of human thymus T cells.

Sequencing was performed on thymocytes. Receptors originate from a boy less than two years old with a congenital heart defect.

The rearrangement joins TRBV5-1 to TRBJ2-5; D is ambiguous. The CDR3 covers 18 residues. V lost 2 bases and J 0 bases, leaving 20 bases between the germline ends. Germline CDR1 and CDR2: SGHRS and YFSETQ. CDR3 sequence reads: CASSFLCHGQANQETQYF. CDR3 DNA: TGCGCCAGCAGCTTTCTTTGTCACGGTCAGGCCAACCAAGAGACCCAGTACTTC.

The rearrangement uses TRBV6-4 and TRBJ2-1, with TRBD2 matching over 9 bases. Trimming cost V 10 bases and J 5 bases; bases outside gene matches: 9. The germline V gene has CDR1 MRHNA and CDR2 SNTAGT. The CDR3 covers 14 residues. CDR3 DNA sequence: TGTGCCACCTCTGGGCTAGCGGGACACAATGAGCAGTTCTTC. Protein sequence: CATSGLAGHNEQFF.

J is TRBJ1-2 and V is TRBV6-5; D gene ambiguous. CDR1 is MNHEY and CDR2 is SVGAGI in the germline V gene. CDR3 length: 13 amino acids. Trimming shortened V by 5 bases and J by 4 bases, and 11 bases separated the two germline ends. CDR3 DNA sequence: TGTGCCAGCAGTACGGGTTTGAGCTATGGCTACACCTTC. It specifies CASSTGLSYGYTF.

The chain combines TRBV7-9 with TRBJ2-7, with TRBD2 identical over 7 bases. The ends lost 4 bases at V and 8 bases at J; junction bases unmatched: 11. This CDR3 is built from 14 residues. Germline V gene lookup returns CDR1 SEHNR and CDR2 FQNEAQ (reference sequence). The CDR3 DNA is TGTGCCAGCAGCTGGGGGGGAGAGGAGCGCAAGCAGTACTTC. This codes for CASSWGGEERKQYF.

The chain combines TRBV5-1 with TRBJ2-2, with 7 bases aligning to TRBD2. The CDR3 length is 15 residues. Germline assignment: CDR1 SGHRS and CDR2 YFSETQ. The ends lost 0 bases at V and 6 bases at J; junction bases unmatched: 5. The CDR3 region is CASSLAGGGAGELFF. CDR3 DNA: TGCGCCAGCAGCTTGGCGGGAGGCGGGGCCGGGGAGCTGTTTTTT.

V usage is TRBV7-9 and J usage is TRBJ2-7, with 9 nucleotides matching TRBD1. CDR3 size: 17 residues. With 5 bases clipped from V and 3 bases from J, the junction kept 14 bases outside the gene matches. Germline values: CDR1 SEHNR, CDR2 FQNEAQ (reference sequence). The CDR3 DNA follows: TGTGCCAGCAGCCCCGGGACAGGGCTGGTCAAAAGCTACGAGCAGTACTTC. Translating gives CASSPGTGLVKSYEQYF.